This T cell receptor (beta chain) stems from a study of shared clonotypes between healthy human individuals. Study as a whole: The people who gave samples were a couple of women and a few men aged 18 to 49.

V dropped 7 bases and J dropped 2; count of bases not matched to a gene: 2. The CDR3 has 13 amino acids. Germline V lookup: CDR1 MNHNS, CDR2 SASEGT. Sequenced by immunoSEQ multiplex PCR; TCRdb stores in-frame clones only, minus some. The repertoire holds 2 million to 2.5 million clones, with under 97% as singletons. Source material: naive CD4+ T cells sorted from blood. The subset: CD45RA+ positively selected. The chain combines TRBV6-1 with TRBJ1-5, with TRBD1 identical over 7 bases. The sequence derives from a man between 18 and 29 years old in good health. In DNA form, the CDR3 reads TGTGCCAGCACTCAGGGGGGCAATCAGCCCCAGCATTTT. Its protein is CASTQGGNQPQHF.